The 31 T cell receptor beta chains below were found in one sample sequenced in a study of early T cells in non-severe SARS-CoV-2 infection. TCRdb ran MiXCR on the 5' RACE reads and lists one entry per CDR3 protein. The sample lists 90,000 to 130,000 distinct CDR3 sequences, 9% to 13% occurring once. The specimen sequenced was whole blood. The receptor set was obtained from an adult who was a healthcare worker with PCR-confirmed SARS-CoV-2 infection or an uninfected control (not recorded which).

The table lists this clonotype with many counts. The DNA of the CDR3 is TGTGCCAGCAGCTTGCTTACGAGGGCTAGCGGGCTTGAGTCCAAAAACATTCAGTACTTC. It encodes CASSLLTRASGLESKNIQYF. The chain carries TRBV5-5 and TRBJ2-4, with 8 bases aligning to TRBD2. This CDR3 region has 20 residues. Germline V gene lookup returns CDR1 SGHKS and CDR2 YYEKEE (reference sequence). The V segment lost 1 base and the J segment 2 bases; nucleotides outside the gene matches: 17.

This CDR3 is CASSPRPTLEETQYF. In nucleotides, the CDR3 is TGTGCCAGCAGCCCCCGACCGACCCTGGAAGAGACCCAGTACTTC. The V gene is TRBV11-3, the J gene TRBJ2-5; no reliable D call. Germline assignment: CDR1 SGHNT and CDR2 YENEEA. With 5 bases removed from V and 3 bases from J, the gap between germline ends came to 16 bases. There are 15 residues in the CDR3.

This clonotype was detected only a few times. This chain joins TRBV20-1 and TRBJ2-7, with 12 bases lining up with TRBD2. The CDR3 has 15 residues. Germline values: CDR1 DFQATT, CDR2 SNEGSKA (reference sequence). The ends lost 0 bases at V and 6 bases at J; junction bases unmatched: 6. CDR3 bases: TGCAGTGCTAGAGATCCGTCTAGCGGGAGGGGCGAGCAGTACTTC. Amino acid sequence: CSARDPSSGRGEQYF.

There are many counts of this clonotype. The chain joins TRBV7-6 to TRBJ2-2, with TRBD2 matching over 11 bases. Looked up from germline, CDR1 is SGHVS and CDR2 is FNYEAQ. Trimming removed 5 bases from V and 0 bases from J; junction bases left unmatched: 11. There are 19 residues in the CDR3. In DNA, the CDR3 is TGTGCCAGCAGCCTAAGACCGGGACTAGCGGAGACGAACACCGGGGAGCTGTTTTTT. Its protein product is CASSLRPGLAETNTGELFF.

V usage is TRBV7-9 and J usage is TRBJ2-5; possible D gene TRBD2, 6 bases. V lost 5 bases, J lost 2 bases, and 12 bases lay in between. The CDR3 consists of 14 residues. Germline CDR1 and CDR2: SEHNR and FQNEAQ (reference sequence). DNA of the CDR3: TGTGCCAGCAGCCCTGCGCGGGGTCAAGAGACCCAGTACTTC. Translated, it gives CASSPARGQETQYF.

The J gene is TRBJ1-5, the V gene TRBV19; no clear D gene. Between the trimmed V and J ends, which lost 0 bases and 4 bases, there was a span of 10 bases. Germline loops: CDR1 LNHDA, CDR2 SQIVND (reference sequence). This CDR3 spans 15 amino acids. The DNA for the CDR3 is TGTGCCAGTAGTATAGAAGATGGGAGGAATCAGCCCCAGCATTTT. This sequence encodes CASSIEDGRNQPQHF.

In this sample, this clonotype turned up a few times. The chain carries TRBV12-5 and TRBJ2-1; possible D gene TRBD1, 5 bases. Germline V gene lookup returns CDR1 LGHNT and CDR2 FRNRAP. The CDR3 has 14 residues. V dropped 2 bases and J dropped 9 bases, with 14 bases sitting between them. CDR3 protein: CASGLKVQAGEQFF. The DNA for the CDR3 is TGTGCTAGTGGTTTGAAAGTACAGGCAGGTGAGCAGTTCTTC.

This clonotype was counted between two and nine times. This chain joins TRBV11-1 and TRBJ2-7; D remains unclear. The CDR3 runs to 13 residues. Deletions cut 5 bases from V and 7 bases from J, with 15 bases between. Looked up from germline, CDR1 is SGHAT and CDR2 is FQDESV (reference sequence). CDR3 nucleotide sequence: TGTGCCAGCAGCGTCATACAGTCAAGTGAGCAGTACTTC. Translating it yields CASSVIQSSEQYF.

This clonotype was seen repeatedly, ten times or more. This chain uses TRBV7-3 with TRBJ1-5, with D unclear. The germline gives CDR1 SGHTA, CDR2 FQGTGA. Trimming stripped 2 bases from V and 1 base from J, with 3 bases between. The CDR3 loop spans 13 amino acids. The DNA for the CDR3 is TGTGCCAGCAGCTTAGTGAGCAATCAGCCCCAGCATTTT. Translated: CASSLVSNQPQHF.

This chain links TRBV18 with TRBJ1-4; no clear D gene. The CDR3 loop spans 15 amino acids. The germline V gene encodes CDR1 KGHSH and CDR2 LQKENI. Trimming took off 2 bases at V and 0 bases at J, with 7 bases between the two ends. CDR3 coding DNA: TGTGCCAGCTCACCATTAAGGACAACTAATGAAAAACTGTTTTTT. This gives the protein CASSPLRTTNEKLFF.

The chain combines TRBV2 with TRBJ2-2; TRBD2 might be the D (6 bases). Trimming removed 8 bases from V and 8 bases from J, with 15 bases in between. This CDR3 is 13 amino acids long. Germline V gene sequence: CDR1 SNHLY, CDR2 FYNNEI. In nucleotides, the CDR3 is TGTGCCAGCTCCCTAGGAGGAGGGGGGGAGCTGTTTTTT. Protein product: CASSLGGGGELFF. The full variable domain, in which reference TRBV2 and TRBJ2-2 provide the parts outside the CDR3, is EPEVTQTPSHQVTQMGQEVILRCVPISNHLYFYWYRQILGQKVEFLVSFYNNEISEKSEIFDDQFSVERPDGSNFTLKIRSTKLEDSAMYFCASSLGGGGELFFGEGSRLTVL.

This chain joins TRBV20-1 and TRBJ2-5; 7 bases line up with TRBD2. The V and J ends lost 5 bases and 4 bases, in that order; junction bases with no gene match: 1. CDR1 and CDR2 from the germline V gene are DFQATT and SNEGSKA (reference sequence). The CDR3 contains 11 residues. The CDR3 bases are TGCAGTGCTGGGGGGGGAGAGACCCAGTACTTC. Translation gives CSAGGGETQYF.

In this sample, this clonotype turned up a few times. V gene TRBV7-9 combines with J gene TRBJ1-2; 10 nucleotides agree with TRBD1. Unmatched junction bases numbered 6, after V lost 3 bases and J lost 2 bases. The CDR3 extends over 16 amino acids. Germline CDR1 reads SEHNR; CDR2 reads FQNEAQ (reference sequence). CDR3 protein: CASSFAQDRGNYGYTF. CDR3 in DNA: TGTGCCAGCAGCTTCGCCCAGGACAGGGGGAACTATGGCTACACCTTC.

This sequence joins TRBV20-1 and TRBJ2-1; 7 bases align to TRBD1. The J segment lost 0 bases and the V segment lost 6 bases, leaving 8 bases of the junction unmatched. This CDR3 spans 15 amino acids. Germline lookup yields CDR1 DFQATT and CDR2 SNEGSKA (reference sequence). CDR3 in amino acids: CSARSGGVSYNEQFF. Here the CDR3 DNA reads TGCAGTGCCCGATCAGGGGGAGTCTCCTACAATGAGCAGTTCTTC.

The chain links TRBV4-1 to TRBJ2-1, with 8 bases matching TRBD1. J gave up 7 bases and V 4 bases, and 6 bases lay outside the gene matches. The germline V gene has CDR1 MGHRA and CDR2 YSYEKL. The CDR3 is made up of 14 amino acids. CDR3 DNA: TGCGCCAGCAGCCCCGGACAGGGTAGGAATGAGCAGTTCTTC. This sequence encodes CASSPGQGRNEQFF.

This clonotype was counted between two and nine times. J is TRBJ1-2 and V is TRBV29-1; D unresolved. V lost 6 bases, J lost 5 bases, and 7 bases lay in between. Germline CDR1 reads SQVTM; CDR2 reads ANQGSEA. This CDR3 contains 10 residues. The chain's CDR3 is CSVDVYGYTF. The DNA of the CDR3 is TGCAGCGTCGACGTATATGGCTACACCTTC.

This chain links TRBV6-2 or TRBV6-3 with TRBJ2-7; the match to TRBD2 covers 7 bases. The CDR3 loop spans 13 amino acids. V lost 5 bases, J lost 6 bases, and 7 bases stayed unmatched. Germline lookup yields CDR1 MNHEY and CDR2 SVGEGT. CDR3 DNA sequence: TGTGCCAGCAGTCTAGCGGAGAACTCCGAGCAGTACTTC. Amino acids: CASSLAENSEQYF.

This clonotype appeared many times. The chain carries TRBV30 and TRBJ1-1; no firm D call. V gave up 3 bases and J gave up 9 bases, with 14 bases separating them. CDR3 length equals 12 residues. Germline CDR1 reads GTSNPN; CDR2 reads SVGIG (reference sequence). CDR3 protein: CAWSAMGQKAFF. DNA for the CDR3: TGTGCCTGGAGCGCGATGGGTCAAAAAGCTTTCTTT. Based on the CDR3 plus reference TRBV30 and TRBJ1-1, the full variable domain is SQTIHQWPATLVQPVGSPLSLECTVEGTSNPNLYWYRQAAGRGLQLLFYSVGIGQISSEVPQNLSASRPQDRQFILSSKKLLLSDSGFYLCAWSAMGQKAFFGQGTRLTVV.

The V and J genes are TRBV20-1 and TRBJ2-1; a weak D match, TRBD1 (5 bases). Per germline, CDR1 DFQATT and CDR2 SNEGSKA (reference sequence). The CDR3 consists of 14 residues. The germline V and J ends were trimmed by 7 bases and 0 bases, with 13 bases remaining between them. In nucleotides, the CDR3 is TGCAGTGGTCGACAGCTAGACTCCTACAATGAGCAGTTCTTC. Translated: CSGRQLDSYNEQFF.

As DNA, the CDR3 is TGTGCCAGCGGGAACAGGGGTGAAAAACTGTTTTTT. Translation: CASGNRGEKLFF. The chain couples TRBV7-9 to TRBJ1-4, with 7 bases identical to TRBD1. V shed 8 bases, J shed 7 bases, and the junction held 4 bases outside the gene matches. Germline V CDR1 and CDR2: SEHNR, FQNEAQ (reference sequence). This CDR3 contains 12 residues.

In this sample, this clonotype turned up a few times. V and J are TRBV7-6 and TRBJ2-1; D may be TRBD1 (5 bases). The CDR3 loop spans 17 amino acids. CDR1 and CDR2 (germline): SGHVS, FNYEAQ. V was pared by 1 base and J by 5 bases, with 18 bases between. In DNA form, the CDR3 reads TGTGCCAGCAGCTTAGAGTCCTCGACCAGGGTTAACAATGAGCAGTTCTTC. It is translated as CASSLESSTRVNNEQFF.

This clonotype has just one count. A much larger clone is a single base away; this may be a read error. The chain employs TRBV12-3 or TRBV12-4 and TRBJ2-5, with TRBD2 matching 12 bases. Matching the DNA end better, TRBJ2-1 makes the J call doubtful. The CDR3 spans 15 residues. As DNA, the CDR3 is TGTGCCAGCAGTAGCCTACTAGCGGGGGGAGAGACCCAGTTCTTC. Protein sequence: CASSSLLAGGETQFF.

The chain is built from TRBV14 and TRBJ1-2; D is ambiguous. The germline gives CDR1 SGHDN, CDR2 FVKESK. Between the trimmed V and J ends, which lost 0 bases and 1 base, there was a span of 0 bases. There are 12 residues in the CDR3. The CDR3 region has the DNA TGTGCCAGCAGCCAAGATAACTATGGCTACACCTTC. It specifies CASSQDNYGYTF.

This CDR3 is CSVDITTGGSNYGYTF. The CDR3 nucleotides are TGCAGCGTTGATATAACGACAGGGGGCTCTAACTATGGCTACACCTTC. The J gene is TRBJ1-2, the V gene TRBV29-1; 10 bases match TRBD1. Losses at the gene ends were 3 bases for V and 0 bases for J; bases not matched to a gene: 7. The length of the CDR3 is 16 residues. Germline CDR1 reads SQVTM; CDR2 reads ANQGSEA.

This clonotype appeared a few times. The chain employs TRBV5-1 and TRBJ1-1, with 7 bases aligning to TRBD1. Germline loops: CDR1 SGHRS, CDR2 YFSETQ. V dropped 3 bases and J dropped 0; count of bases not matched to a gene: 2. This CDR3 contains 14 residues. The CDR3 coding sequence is TGCGCCAGCAGCTCACAGGGGATGAACACTGAAGCTTTCTTT. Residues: CASSSQGMNTEAFF.

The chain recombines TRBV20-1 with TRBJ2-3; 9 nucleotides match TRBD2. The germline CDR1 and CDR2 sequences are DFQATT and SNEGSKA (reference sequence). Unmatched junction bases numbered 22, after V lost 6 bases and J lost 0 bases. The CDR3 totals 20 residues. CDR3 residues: CSAPGLLGGRAYGSTDTQYF. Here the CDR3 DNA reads TGCAGTGCCCCTGGCCTTTTGGGCGGGAGGGCCTATGGAAGCACAGATACGCAGTATTTT.

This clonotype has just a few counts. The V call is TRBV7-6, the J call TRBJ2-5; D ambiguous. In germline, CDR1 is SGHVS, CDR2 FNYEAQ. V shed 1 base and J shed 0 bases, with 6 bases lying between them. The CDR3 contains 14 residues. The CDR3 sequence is CASSLVLYQETQYF. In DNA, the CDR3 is TGTGCCAGCAGCTTAGTACTGTACCAAGAGACCCAGTACTTC.

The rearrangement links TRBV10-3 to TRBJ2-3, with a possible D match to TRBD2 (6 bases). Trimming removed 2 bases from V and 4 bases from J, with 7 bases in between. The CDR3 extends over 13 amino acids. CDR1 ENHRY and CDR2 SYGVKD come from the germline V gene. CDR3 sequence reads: CAISEGEADTQYF. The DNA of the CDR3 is TGTGCCATCAGTGAGGGGGAGGCAGATACGCAGTATTTT.

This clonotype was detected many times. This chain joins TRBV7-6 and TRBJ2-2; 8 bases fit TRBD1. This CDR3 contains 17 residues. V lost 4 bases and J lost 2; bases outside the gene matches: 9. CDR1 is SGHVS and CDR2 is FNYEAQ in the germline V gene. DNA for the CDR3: TGTGCCAGCAGCTCCATACCGACAGGGGCCAACACCGGGGAGCTGTTTTTT. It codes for CASSSIPTGANTGELFF.

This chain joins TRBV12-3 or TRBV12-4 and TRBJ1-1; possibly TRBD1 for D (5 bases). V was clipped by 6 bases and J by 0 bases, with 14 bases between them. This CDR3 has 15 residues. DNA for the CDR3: TGTGCCAGCAGCCCAGGGCCCAATATGAACACTGAAGCTTTCTTT. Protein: CASSPGPNMNTEAFF.

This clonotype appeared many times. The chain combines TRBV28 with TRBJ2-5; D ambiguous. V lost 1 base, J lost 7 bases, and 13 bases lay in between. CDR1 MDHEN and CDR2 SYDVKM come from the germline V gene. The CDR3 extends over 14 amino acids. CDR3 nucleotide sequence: TGTGCCAGCAGTTTATTGGCCCATGGGCGGACCCAGTACTTC. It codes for CASSLLAHGRTQYF.